This T cell receptor (beta chain) emerged from a study of Graves' ophthalmopathy and Graves' hyperthyroidism (dated by TCRdb to 2016 to 2018). Describing the broader study: Peripheral blood was collected at initial diagnosis, prior to any treatment. The study used TCR beta repertoire signatures to distinguish Graves' ophthalmopathy from Graves' hyperthyroidism and to predict progression to ophthalmopathy. In total, 135 blood samples were TCR-sequenced: 40 to 45 ophthalmopathy, about 75 hyperthyroidism and roughly 17 hyperthyroidism-to-ophthalmopathy patients. To explore V-J signatures that distinguish ophthalmopathy from hyperthyroidism, a discovery set of 100 patients was enrolled, made up of about 40 with ophthalmopathy and around 57 with stable hyperthyroidism. The independent validation cohort included about 19 hyperthyroidism patients plus 17 patients who later progressed from hyperthyroidism to ophthalmopathy. T-cell repertoires of thyroid tissue and blood were compared in about six hyperthyroidism patients. Once sampling was done, hyperthyroidism patients were given methimazole at a starting dose of 30 mg daily, while ophthalmopathy patients were given high-dose intravenous methylprednisolone. The approximately 98 discovery patients were randomly divided into training and test sets at a 7:3 ratio. Study-wide findings and limitations: Most of the expanded thyroid clonotypes with a frequency above 0.001 were also detected in blood, and it was suggested that the thyroid immune response may be reflected by blood repertoires. In validation, the model predicted ophthalmopathy progression with 55% to 71% sensitivity and around 72% specificity; fewer than 15 predicted patients were CT-confirmed with GO in a median of about 6.2 months. Sample size was not predetermined statistically, and investigators were not blinded to group allocation. The 13-signature model separated ophthalmopathy from stable hyperthyroidism with approximately 90% sensitivity and around 84% specificity in cross-validation, and 80%/75% in the test set.

TCR beta CDR3 regions were amplified from RNA transcripts for repertoire sequencing. The first round of RT-PCR was done with HTBI primers and the Qiagen OneStep RT-PCR kit, and was followed by a second round of multiplex PCR, then size selection and purification. Libraries were sequenced paired-end with 100 bp reads on an Illumina HiSeq2000. As for the authors' bioinformatics: SOAPnuke was used to process the reads, throwing out any read that had adapters, had uncalled bases, had a mean Phred below 15, or lacked an exact constant-primer or identifier match. COPE v1.2.5 was used to merge the high-quality paired reads. Each unique nucleotide sequence was defined as a clonotype, and clonotypes were aligned to IMGT TRB V, D and J references with MiTCR v1.1. The analysis was limited to V-J combinations with a frequency above 0.0001, which together covered more than 99% of repertoires. For each V-J combination, a TCR clonal expansion and chaos score was defined as the ratio of F50 clonal expansion to chaos observed in the TCRdist matrix. Welch's t-statistics and random forest were used to reduce features to about 14 V-J combinations, which were fed into a naive Bayes classifier. The similarity between thyroid and blood repertoires was quantified using the Morisita-Horn index. The public reads were quality trimmed at Q25 with fastp and then assembled into clones with MiXCR by TCRdb, keeping productive beta chains. Each record represents a unique CDR3 protein, reported with the most common genes and DNA among its rows. Clone size and V and J calls follow TCRdb, not the original study. Here the sample has 150,000 to 200,000 distinct CDR3 sequences; around two fifths occur a single time. The top ten constitute roughly 9% of the sample.

Ophthalmopathy patients were characterized by moderately to severely active disease, a Clinical Activity Score of at least 3, a NOSPECS grade of at least 4, and a disease duration under 3 months. Patients with other autoimmune diseases, uncontrolled infections, pregnancy or lactation were excluded from the study. Clinical symptoms, serum thyroxine, TRAb, thyroid ultrasound and orbital computed tomography formed the basis of the diagnosis. PBMCs were isolated from 8 to 10 ml of fresh peripheral blood by Ficoll-Paque density gradient centrifugation. Trizol reagent was used to extract the total RNA, and its quality was then checked on an Agilent 2100 Bioanalyzer. V sheds 4 bases and J sheds 9 bases, leaving 15 bases between their ends. From a lookup of the germline V gene, CDR1 and CDR2 are SGHTA and FQGNSA. The CDR3, from cysteine to phenylalanine, totals 13 residues. This entry keeps only the CDR3 DNA: 39 bases, framed from base 1.

Regarding this clonotype: It lacks a known antigen. No quality values exist for individual bases; no much larger clone is one base distant.

The V gene is TRBV7-2 and the J gene is TRBJ1-1; the D gene is possibly TRBD1, with 6 bases matching. The clonotype comes from a young man with Graves' ophthalmopathy. Donor details come from another sample of the same person, matched by shared clones. Sequencing was performed on peripheral blood. In nucleotide form, the sequence is TGTGCCAGCAGCTCCGTCGCAGGGGCCAAAGCTTTCTTT. Translated, it reads CASSSVAGAKAFF.